This T cell receptor beta chain was profiled in a study of blood T cell repertoires in COVID-19. Study in general: Collection of acute and convalescent COVID-19 samples took place in the United States, Italy and Spain. PBMCs, B-cell-depleted T cells, or T cells were the source of the cDNA or gDNA that made up the material.

Looked up from germline, CDR1 is GTSNPN and CDR2 is SVGIG (reference sequence). V was trimmed by 0 bases and J by 0 bases, leaving 9 bases between them. The CDR3 contains 15 residues. Original processing methods: Amplification of reference gene primers provided the estimated nucleated cell counts. Method: immunoSEQ multiplex PCR; TCRdb's copy keeps in-frame clones and lacks some. V and J calls and clone size come straight from that table; D and trimming were deduced from the DNA. Of over 45,000 clones listed, 75% to 80% are singletons. The source material was peripheral blood. V and J are TRBV30 and TRBJ2-1, with a possible D match to TRBD2 (5 bases). This TCR was sampled from a human donor with active or convalescent COVID-19. The donor label of this sample is uncertain. This CDR3 is CAWSVGGSSYNEQFF. The CDR3 bases are TGTGCCTGGAGTGTGGGCGGGTCCTCCTACAATGAGCAGTTCTTC.